This passage covers 5 T cell receptor beta chains from one sample sequenced in a study of molecular identifiers for immune sequencing clone quantification. Each CDR3 protein is one row after TCRdb ran MiXCR on the PCR reads. The table shows nearly 650,000 distinct CDR3 sequences, with 25% occurring only once. The sequenced sample was naive CD8+ T cells from blood, with Jurkat cell RNA spiked in. The subset is: FACS-sorted CD8+CD4-CCR7+CD45RA+ naive T cells. The source of these receptors is a human donor in good health. Some libraries in this study had Jurkat cell RNA spiked in.

This clonotype has ten or more counts. The chain combines TRBV20-1 with TRBJ1-1; a possible D gene is TRBD1 (5 bases). Trimming pared 3 bases from V and 5 bases from J, leaving 13 bases between. Per germline, CDR1 DFQATT and CDR2 SNEGSKA (reference sequence). The CDR3 spans 13 residues. DNA of the CDR3: TGCAGTGCTAGGGGGGGGGTTGGAACTGAAGCTTTCTTT. Encoded protein: CSARGGVGTEAFF.

Ten or more counts support this clonotype. The chain joins TRBV7-6 to TRBJ2-5; weak D call: TRBD1 (6 bases). Trimming cost V 3 bases and J 5 bases, with 19 bases left between them. Germline CDR1 is SGHVS and CDR2 is FNYEAQ. This CDR3 has 16 residues. In DNA, the CDR3 is TGTGCCAGCAGCTTGAACTACCAACAGGGACCGGAGACCCAGTACTTC. Protein sequence: CASSLNYQQGPETQYF.

The chain couples TRBV19 to TRBJ2-7; D not resolved. This CDR3 comprises 13 residues. V was trimmed by 2 bases and J by 9 bases, leaving 14 bases between them. Germline CDR1 is LNHDA and CDR2 is SQIVND (reference sequence). The chain's CDR3 is CASSIILSSGQYF. The CDR3, as DNA: TGTGCCAGTAGTATAATTCTCAGCTCCGGGCAGTACTTC.

As concerns this clonotype: This sequence may be a read error, since a much larger clone differs from it by one base. This chain uses TRBV2 with TRBJ2-7; perhaps TRBD1 as D (5 bases). Germline V lookup: CDR1 SNHLY, CDR2 FYNNEI. V was trimmed by 8 bases and J by 6 bases, leaving 11 bases between them. CDR3 size: 11 residues. The CDR3 DNA is TGTGCCAGCCAGGGTAGCCCCGAGCAGTACTTC. Translating it yields CASQGSPEQYF.

This clonotype was recorded a few times. The V gene is TRBV5-1, the J gene TRBJ1-1, with unresolved D. V shed 4 bases and J shed 4 bases, with 17 bases lying between them. The CDR3 runs 15 residues. The germline V gene encodes CDR1 SGHRS and CDR2 YFSETQ. The CDR3 reads CASSPGVSGGTEAFF. DNA of the CDR3: TGCGCCAGCAGCCCAGGAGTCTCGGGTGGCACTGAAGCTTTCTTT.